This T cell receptor (beta chain) originates from a study of cytomegalovirus exposure and HLA in healthy donors. The CDR3 has 14 residues. Germline values: CDR1 KGHSH, CDR2 LQKENI. Germline trimming cut 3 bases from V and 4 bases from J; bases unmatched to any gene: 0. PCR used 60 Vbeta primers and 13 Jbeta primers. The assay was immunoSEQ multiplex PCR, and TCRdb's table has in-frame clones only and misses some. The data contain approximately 110,000 clones, about 83% of them singletons. The sequencing input was PBMCs. The clonotype comes from a female donor in good health and CMV-seropositive. This chain joins TRBV18 and TRBJ1-6, with 7 bases aligning to TRBD1. Written as DNA, the CDR3 is TGTGCCAGCTCACCGACAGGGTATAATTCACCCCTCCACTTT. Translated: CASSPTGYNSPLHF.